These 32 T cell receptor beta chains were all obtained from the same sample, sequenced in a study of identical twins. Each CDR3 protein gets one entry after TCRdb re-called the 5' RACE reads with MiXCR. The sample has around 490,000 distinct CDR3 sequences; about 22% are singletons. A further study also used this sample, focusing on yellow fever vaccine responses in identical twins.

The sequenced sample consisted of CD4+ T cells sorted from blood. The receptor source for this set is a woman under 30 in good health.

This clonotype has only a few counts. The gene calls are TRBV20-1 and TRBJ2-7, with D possibly being TRBD2 (7 bases). Germline V CDR1 and CDR2: DFQATT, SNEGSKA (reference sequence). CDR3 length equals 14 residues. The V and J ends lost 0 bases and 13 bases respectively, with 22 bases between them. Here the CDR3 reads CSARDGGAGRRDYF. In DNA form, the CDR3 reads TGCAGTGCTAGAGATGGGGGGGCGGGAAGGCGGGACTACTTC.

This clonotype was detected only once. The CDR3 spells CSAREREGWNEQFF. Here the CDR3 DNA reads TGCAGTGCTAGGGAGCGGGAGGGCTGGAATGAGCAGTTCTTC. This chain connects TRBV20-1 to TRBJ2-1; the match to TRBD2 covers 10 bases. CDR1 and CDR2 (germline): DFQATT, SNEGSKA (reference sequence). This CDR3 is built from 14 residues. With V trimmed by 3 bases and J by 7 bases, 6 bases remained unmatched.

This chain links TRBV5-6 with TRBJ2-3; TRBD2 aligns across 10 bases. V shed 3 bases and J 5 bases; nucleotides not matched to a gene: 15. The germline V gene has CDR1 SGHDT and CDR2 YYEEEE. CDR3 length: 18 amino acids. The CDR3 coding sequence is TGTGCCAGCAGCTGGAGGGCTAGCGGGAGAGCTGCGGGAGATACGCAGTATTTT. Protein product: CASSWRASGRAAGDTQYF. Full variable domain (outside the CDR3, taken from reference TRBV5-6 and TRBJ2-3): DAGVTQSPTHLIKTRGQQVTLRCSPKSGHDTVSWYQQALGQGPQFIFQYYEEEERQRGNFPDRFSGHQFPNYSSELNVNALLLGDSALYLCASSWRASGRAAGDTQYFGPGTRLTVL.

The V gene is TRBV5-1, the J gene TRBJ2-1; the D gene is possibly TRBD2 (6 bases). The CDR3 loop spans 14 amino acids. Trimming pared 4 bases from V and 4 bases from J, leaving 12 bases between. Germline V gene sequence: CDR1 SGHRS, CDR2 YFSETQ. This chain's CDR3 is CASSGGTQYNEQFF. Written as DNA, the CDR3 is TGCGCCAGCAGCGGGGGGACTCAGTACAATGAGCAGTTCTTC.

CDR3 loop: CASSWRVEETQYF. The DNA for the CDR3 is TGCGCCAGCAGTTGGAGGGTTGAAGAGACCCAGTACTTC. The genes are TRBV10-2 and TRBJ2-5; possible D gene TRBD2, 6 bases. The CDR3 totals 13 residues. The V and J ends lost 5 bases and 3 bases respectively, with 10 bases between them. Germline CDR1 WSHSY, CDR2 SAAADI.

The V gene is TRBV7-2, the J gene TRBJ2-7, with 8 bases matching TRBD1. CDR3 length: 14 residues. Germline V lookup: CDR1 SGHTA, CDR2 FQGNSA. V lost 4 bases, J lost 3 bases, and 5 bases stayed unmatched. Here the CDR3 DNA reads TGTGCCAGCAGCTCTCAGGGGGCGTACTACGAGCAGTACTTC. The encoded protein is CASSSQGAYYEQYF.

V is TRBV18 and J is TRBJ1-5; the D is unclear. The V gene's germline CDR1 is KGHSH and CDR2 LQKENI. With 6 bases removed from V and 11 bases from J, the gap between germline ends came to 14 bases. The CDR3 has 12 amino acids. CDR3 protein: CASSPDLTAQHF. Written as DNA, the CDR3 is TGTGCCAGCTCGCCGGATCTCACAGCCCAGCATTTT.

V and J are TRBV10-3 and TRBJ2-1; 11 bases agree with TRBD2. V was clipped by 2 bases and J by 7 bases; unmatched bases: 1. CDR3 length: 14 amino acids. CDR1 is ENHRY and CDR2 is SYGVKD in the germline V gene. Here the CDR3 DNA reads TGTGCCATCAGTGAGGCTAGCGGGAGGAATGAGCAGTTCTTC. This translates into CAISEASGRNEQFF.

This clonotype was detected a few times. The J gene is TRBJ2-3, the V gene TRBV20-1; 8 bases are shared with TRBD2. This CDR3 is built from 14 residues. V lost 3 bases and J lost 5; bases outside the gene matches: 7. Germline CDR1 reads DFQATT; CDR2 reads SNEGSKA (reference sequence). CDR3 sequence reads: CSASYREGQDTQYF. In DNA form, the CDR3 reads TGCAGTGCTAGTTACCGGGAGGGCCAAGATACGCAGTATTTT.

This clonotype was found many times. The J gene is TRBJ2-3, the V gene TRBV5-1, with no clear D. CDR3 size: 11 residues. V was pared by 4 bases and J by 6 bases, with 6 bases between. Germline assignment: CDR1 SGHRS and CDR2 YFSETQ. The DNA for the CDR3 is TGCGCCAGCAGCATCGATGATACGCAGTATTTT. Amino acids: CASSIDDTQYF. Based on the CDR3 plus reference TRBV5-1 and TRBJ2-3, the full variable domain is KAGVTQTPRYLIKTRGQQVTLSCSPISGHRSVSWYQQTPGQGLQFLFEYFSETQRNKGNFPGRFSGRQFSNSRSEMNVSTLELGDSALYLCASSIDDTQYFGPGTRLTVL.

The rearrangement joins TRBV5-1 to TRBJ2-2; D is perhaps TRBD2 (6 bases). Deletions cut 5 bases from V and 6 bases from J, with 14 bases between. CDR1 is SGHRS and CDR2 is YFSETQ in the germline V gene. The CDR3 spans 14 residues. CDR3 protein: CASRREGDSGELFF. For the CDR3, the DNA is TGCGCCAGCAGAAGGGAAGGGGACTCCGGGGAGCTGTTTTTT. Filled out from reference TRBV5-1 and TRBJ2-2, the complete variable domain reads KAGVTQTPRYLIKTRGQQVTLSCSPISGHRSVSWYQQTPGQGLQFLFEYFSETQRNKGNFPGRFSGRQFSNSRSEMNVSTLELGDSALYLCASRREGDSGELFFGEGSRLTVL.

The V and J genes are TRBV2 and TRBJ2-3; the D is unclear. CDR1 SNHLY and CDR2 FYNNEI come from the germline V gene. Trimming left V 3 bases short and J 6 bases short, with 10 bases between. This CDR3 has 13 amino acids. CDR3 amino acids: CASSDPLADTQYF. The CDR3, as DNA: TGTGCCAGCAGTGACCCCTTGGCGGATACGCAGTATTTT.

The chain uses TRBV29-1 and TRBJ2-7, with D perhaps matching TRBD1 or TRBD2 (5 bases each). The CDR3 loop spans 11 amino acids. Germline V gene lookup returns CDR1 SQVTM and CDR2 ANQGSEA. V was pared by 3 bases and J by 6 bases, with 9 bases between. The CDR3 loop reads CSVEGDVEQYF. CDR3 DNA: TGCAGCGTTGAGGGGGACGTCGAGCAGTACTTC.

The CDR3 sequence is CASTRTSSYNEQFF. CDR3 nucleotides: TGTGCCAGCACCCGAACTAGTTCCTACAATGAGCAGTTCTTC. The chain recombines TRBV12-3 or TRBV12-4 with TRBJ2-1; maybe TRBD2 (5 bases). Trimming shortened V by 7 bases and J by 1 base, and 11 bases separated the two germline ends. This CDR3 spans 14 amino acids.

This clonotype turned up a few times. The chain carries TRBV5-1 and TRBJ2-3; perhaps TRBD1 as D (6 bases). The CDR3 has 18 amino acids. The V end was cut by 0 bases, the J end by 4 bases, with 21 bases between. The germline V gene encodes CDR1 SGHRS and CDR2 YFSETQ. Written as DNA, the CDR3 is TGCGCCAGCAGCTTGGCCGGGACAACTCTCATGCCGGCAGATACGCAGTATTTT. It is translated as CASSLAGTTLMPADTQYF.

This clonotype occurred a few times. The V and J genes are TRBV20-1 and TRBJ2-1; TRBD2 agrees at 7 bases. This CDR3 has 14 amino acids. The ends lost 5 bases at V and 4 bases at J; junction bases unmatched: 8. The V gene's germline CDR1 is DFQATT and CDR2 SNEGSKA (reference sequence). The CDR3 DNA sequence: TGCAGTGCTCCCCGCGGGGGAGGGTACAATGAGCAGTTCTTC. As protein: CSAPRGGGYNEQFF.

This clonotype was detected many times. The CDR3 loop reads CASSSGVDRADRGTQYF. The CDR3 nucleotides are TGCGCCAGCAGCTCTGGAGTGGACAGGGCCGATCGAGGGACGCAGTATTTT. This sequence joins TRBV5-1 and TRBJ2-3; 8 nucleotides agree with TRBD1. The junction had 18 bases not matched to a gene; V was cut back by 3 bases and J by 9 bases. The CDR3 has 17 residues. Germline CDR1 SGHRS, CDR2 YFSETQ. Complete variable domain (other parts from reference TRBV5-1 and TRBJ2-3): KAGVTQTPRYLIKTRGQQVTLSCSPISGHRSVSWYQQTPGQGLQFLFEYFSETQRNKGNFPGRFSGRQFSNSRSEMNVSTLELGDSALYLCASSSGVDRADRGTQYFGPGTRLTVL.

This clonotype was observed a handful of times. The chain carries TRBV25-1 and TRBJ2-5, with D uncertain. V was pared by 3 bases and J by 3 bases, with 17 bases between. CDR3 length: 16 amino acids. Germline CDR1 is MGHDK and CDR2 is SYGVNS. CDR3 residues: CASSDPGVVGKETQYF. The CDR3 DNA reads as TGTGCCAGCAGTGATCCTGGGGTGGTCGGAAAAGAGACCCAGTACTTC. Variable domain in full (rest from reference TRBV25-1 and TRBJ2-5): EADIYQTPRYLVIGTGKKITLECSQTMGHDKMYWYQQDPGMELHLIHYSYGVNSTEKGDLSSESTVSRIRTEHFPLTLESARPSHTSQYLCASSDPGVVGKETQYFGPGTRLLVL.

This clonotype came up a few times. This sequence joins TRBV10-3 and TRBJ1-1; D is possibly TRBD1 (6 bases). Germline-derived CDR1 and CDR2 are ENHRY and SYGVKD. Trimming removed 10 bases at V and 1 base at J, with 16 bases between. The CDR3 sequence is 14 residues long. The CDR3 DNA reads as TGTGCCACCCAGGGGAACCGACCGAACACTGAAGCTTTCTTT. It translates to CATQGNRPNTEAFF.

In regard to this clonotype: Sequence at one end of the junction differs from germline and may be a read error. The V gene is TRBV7-6, the J gene TRBJ2-1, with D perhaps TRBD2 (6 bases). The CDR3 is 12 amino acids. CDR1 is SGHVS, CDR2 FNYEAQ, per germline. In DNA form, the CDR3 reads TGTGCCAGCAGATCTAGCGACAAGGAGCAGTTCTTC. Translating gives CASRSSDKEQFF.

Only a few counts were recorded for this clonotype. The CDR3 reads CAISGRLAGAYNEQFF. CDR3 DNA: TGTGCCATCAGTGGACGGCTAGCGGGGGCCTACAATGAGCAGTTCTTC. The chain employs TRBV10-3 and TRBJ2-1, with 10 bases fitting TRBD2. CDR3 size: 16 residues. After removal of 4 bases from V and 2 bases from J, the junction contained 5 bases not matched to a gene. Germline V gene data show CDR1 as ENHRY and CDR2 as SYGVKD.

The chain combines TRBV2 with TRBJ2-2; D uncertain. The germline gives CDR1 SNHLY, CDR2 FYNNEI. The CDR3 is 15 amino acids. Trimming took off 1 base at V and 8 bases at J, with 14 bases between the two ends. CDR3 sequence reads: CASSEGAGSSGELFF. The CDR3 bases are TGTGCCAGCAGTGAAGGGGCAGGAAGCTCGGGGGAGCTGTTTTTT.

The chain combines TRBV9 with TRBJ2-2, with TRBD2 matching over 8 bases. CDR1 and CDR2 (germline): SGDLS, YYNGEE. The junction had 10 bases not matched to a gene; V was cut back by 2 bases and J by 4 bases. The CDR3 consists of 17 residues. In DNA form, the CDR3 reads TGTGCCAGCAGCGTCCAAAAAGCGGGAGCGTCCACCGGGGAGCTGTTTTTT. Its protein is CASSVQKAGASTGELFF.

The rearrangement links TRBV19 to TRBJ1-2, with no clear D. Germline CDR1 and CDR2: LNHDA and SQIVND (reference sequence). With 8 bases removed from V and 5 bases from J, the gap between germline ends came to 9 bases. The CDR3 has 11 residues. CDR3 protein: CASVGGYGYTF. Written as DNA, the CDR3 is TGTGCCAGTGTAGGCGGATATGGCTACACCTTC.

The sample holds a few counts of this clonotype. The chain carries TRBV6-1 and TRBJ2-3; 9 bases fit TRBD2. In germline, CDR1 is MNHNS, CDR2 SASEGT. This CDR3 comprises 15 residues. V lost 4 bases, J lost 3 bases, and 5 bases stayed unmatched. In nucleotides, the CDR3 is TGTGCCAGCAGTGGGGGACTAGCTTATACAGATACGCAGTATTTT. It specifies CASSGGLAYTDTQYF.

This clonotype was counted a few times. The chain combines TRBV11-2 with TRBJ2-2, with 10 nucleotides matching TRBD2. This CDR3 region has 16 residues. V shed 2 bases and J 8 bases; nucleotides not matched to a gene: 8. The V gene's germline CDR1 is SGHAT and CDR2 FQNNGV. The DNA of the CDR3 is TGTGCCAGCAGCTTATTGGCTAGCGGGAGTTGGGGGGAGCTGTTTTTT. Protein product: CASSLLASGSWGELFF.

This clonotype came up a few times. The gene calls are TRBV7-3 and TRBJ2-3, with TRBD2 as a possible D gene (5 bases). The CDR3 has 16 amino acids. V was trimmed by 5 bases and J by 3 bases, leaving 18 bases between them. Germline V gene sequence: CDR1 SGHTA, CDR2 FQGTGA. The CDR3 DNA is TGTGCCAGCAGCGCACGGAGCGGCATGGTAACAGATACGCAGTATTTT. It specifies CASSARSGMVTDTQYF.

The CDR3 nucleotides are TGCGCCAGCAGGTCAGGGACAGGGGGGTACAATGAGCAGTTCTTC. It translates to CASRSGTGGYNEQFF. The J gene is TRBJ2-1, the V gene TRBV5-1; 11 nucleotides line up with TRBD1. CDR1 and CDR2 from the germline V gene are SGHRS and YFSETQ. CDR3 length equals 15 residues. Germline trimming cut 5 bases from V and 4 bases from J; bases unmatched to any gene: 5. Combining the CDR3 with reference TRBV5-1 and TRBJ2-1 gives the whole variable domain KAGVTQTPRYLIKTRGQQVTLSCSPISGHRSVSWYQQTPGQGLQFLFEYFSETQRNKGNFPGRFSGRQFSNSRSEMNVSTLELGDSALYLCASRSGTGGYNEQFFGPGTRLTVL.

In this sample, this clonotype turned up a few times. This sequence joins TRBV6-1 and TRBJ2-7; 7 bases are shared with TRBD1. The CDR3 sequence is 15 residues long. Germline CDR1 MNHNS, CDR2 SASEGT. The V and J ends lost 6 bases and 0 bases, in that order; junction bases with no gene match: 8. The CDR3 is CASRETGDSSYEQYF. CDR3 DNA: TGTGCCAGCAGAGAAACAGGGGATTCCTCCTACGAGCAGTACTTC.

This clonotype was counted a few times. V usage is TRBV7-9 and J usage is TRBJ2-5; either TRBD1 or TRBD2 may supply D (6 bases each). V lost 1 base, J lost 4 bases, and 13 bases lay in between. Looked up from germline, CDR1 is SEHNR and CDR2 is FQNEAQ (reference sequence). The CDR3 spans 15 residues. The CDR3 DNA reads TGTGCCAGCAGCTTAGATACTTCGGGGGCAGAGACCCAGTACTTC. Translated, it gives CASSLDTSGAETQYF.

This chain uses TRBV27 with TRBJ2-5, with D maybe TRBD2 (6 bases). CDR1 and CDR2 (germline): MNHEY, SMNVEV (reference sequence). The length of the CDR3 is 16 residues. V was shortened by 0 bases and J by 2 bases, with 13 bases between the two germline ends. DNA for the CDR3: TGTGCCAGCAGTTTATCGCGGGTCGGGGGTCAAGAGACCCAGTACTTC. As protein: CASSLSRVGGQETQYF.

The gene calls are TRBV6-1 and TRBJ2-3; TRBD1 aligns across 9 bases. Per the germline V gene, CDR1 is MNHNS and CDR2 is SASEGT. V gave up 6 bases and J gave up 5 bases; unmatched junction bases: 6. The CDR3 loop spans 14 amino acids. CDR3 in amino acids: CASRVQGAGDTQYF. The CDR3 nucleotides read TGTGCCAGCAGAGTACAGGGGGCCGGAGATACGCAGTATTTT.